This T cell receptor (beta chain) was documented in a study of T-cell reconstitution after alpha-beta-depleted transplantation in children. Study observations and caveats: Some patients showed high day-60 TCRbeta diversity, which derived from surviving recipient T cells and thymic progenitors. Two months or so post-transplant, alpha-beta T cells reportedly derived from several hundred expanded graft clones. Counts and diversity of T cells one year after transplant came mostly from newly produced T cells.

V was clipped by 2 bases and J by 5 bases, with 6 bases between them. Germline lookup yields CDR1 SGHTA and CDR2 FQGNSA. This CDR3 has 12 amino acids. Of note for this clonotype: The antigen is unknown.

Library preparation (for TCRbeta) was performed with unique molecular identifiers. Each CDR3 protein gets one entry after TCRdb re-called the PCR reads with MiXCR. The sample lists fewer than 500,000 distinct CDR3 sequences, around two fifths occurring once. The chain combines TRBV7-2 with TRBJ2-5; D is ambiguous. The sequenced sample was PBMCs, obtained before TCRalphabeta/CD19-depleted stem cell transplant. This clonotype was sampled from a girl aged 2 to 9 with aplastic anemia, due to receive a stem cell transplant. For the CDR3, the DNA is TGTGCCAGCAGCTTACTCAGGGAGACCCAGTACTTC. Encoded protein: CASSLLRETQYF.